These 22 T cell receptor beta chains originate from one sample sequenced in a study of blood T cell repertoires in COVID-19. The repertoire was sequenced with immunoSEQ multiplex PCR; TCRdb's copy has only in-frame clones and lacks some. The profile covers more than 300,000 clones, with under 95% appearing a single time and around 18% taken by the ten largest. Sequenced sample: PBMCs or T cells enriched from blood (not recorded which). Receptor source: a woman aged 25-40 years who had recovered from COVID-19.

V gene TRBV19 combines with J gene TRBJ1-5; tentatively, D is TRBD1 (6 bases). The CDR3 loop spans 15 amino acids. Between the trimmed V and J ends, which lost 5 bases and 5 bases, there was a span of 16 bases. Germline V gene sequence: CDR1 LNHDA, CDR2 SQIVND (reference sequence). DNA for the CDR3: TGTGCCAGTAGTCTTGGACAGATAGGGTATCAGCCCCAGCATTTT. It is translated as CASSLGQIGYQPQHF.

The chain links TRBV29-1 to TRBJ2-7; D is perhaps TRBD1 (6 bases). V lost 6 bases to trimming and J lost 1 base, with 13 bases between them. The CDR3 loop spans 13 amino acids. CDR1 and CDR2 (germline): SQVTM, ANQGSEA. In nucleotides, the CDR3 is TGCAGCGTCGAGGGACACGCGTCCTACGAGCAGTACTTC. Its protein is CSVEGHASYEQYF.

This sequence joins TRBV4-2 and TRBJ1-2; no firm D call. Germline CDR1 reads LGHNA; CDR2 reads YNFKEQ. Trimming removed 0 bases at V and 3 bases at J, with 8 bases between. The CDR3 contains 14 residues. Here the CDR3 reads CASSQEQRHYGYTF. CDR3 sequence (DNA): TGTGCCAGCAGCCAAGAGCAGCGCCACTATGGCTACACCTTC.

The chain recombines TRBV7-2 with TRBJ1-2; D is ambiguous. Germline CDR1 SGHTA, CDR2 FQGNSA. V was clipped by 2 bases and J by 4 bases, with 8 bases between them. This CDR3 is built from 13 residues. The CDR3 coding sequence is TGTGCCAGCAGCTTAAACAGAATCTATGGCTACACCTTC. Its translation: CASSLNRIYGYTF.

The rearrangement links TRBV7-2 to TRBJ1-5; D possibly corresponds to TRBD1 (6 bases). This CDR3 is built from 13 residues. Per germline, CDR1 SGHTA and CDR2 FQGNSA. The ends were cut back, 1 base at V and 9 bases at J, with 10 bases in the middle. CDR3 coding DNA: TGTGCCAGCAGCTTAGTGCTCAGGGGGCCCCAGCATTTT. Protein: CASSLVLRGPQHF.

This chain joins TRBV6-4 and TRBJ1-5; D is possibly TRBD1 (5 bases). Trimming removed 7 bases from V and 0 bases from J, with 10 bases in between. The CDR3 length is 14 residues. Germline CDR1 and CDR2: MRHNA and SNTAGT. The DNA for the CDR3 is TGTGCCAGCACAGGGCAAAATAGCAATCAGCCCCAGCATTTT. Translating gives CASTGQNSNQPQHF.

The chain joins TRBV11-3 to TRBJ2-2; TRBD1 is a possible D gene (5 bases). The germline V and J ends were trimmed by 5 bases and 7 bases, with 11 bases remaining between them. Germline V gene lookup returns CDR1 SGHNT and CDR2 YENEEA. The CDR3 is 13 amino acids. CDR3 nucleotides: TGTGCCAGCAGCCTGGGGCGGCTCGGGGAGCTGTTTTTT. It is translated as CASSLGRLGELFF.

The V call is TRBV6-4, the J call TRBJ2-7; 9 nucleotides agree with TRBD2. This CDR3 is 15 amino acids long. The trim removed 3 bases at V and 7 bases at J, leaving 10 bases unmatched. Germline V gene sequence: CDR1 MRHNA, CDR2 SNTAGT. Here the CDR3 reads CASSESSGSLGEQYF. In nucleotides, the CDR3 is TGTGCCAGCAGTGAGAGTAGCGGGAGTTTGGGGGAGCAGTACTTC.

This chain links TRBV4-1 with TRBJ2-6; D remains unclear. The ends were cut back, 4 bases at V and 1 base at J, with 11 bases in the middle. This CDR3 spans 16 amino acids. Germline CDR1 is MGHRA and CDR2 is YSYEKL. The CDR3 is CASSLITDSGANVLTF. CDR3 sequence (DNA): TGCGCCAGCAGCCTCATTACAGATTCTGGGGCCAACGTCCTGACTTTC.

The gene calls are TRBV6-6 and TRBJ2-7; the match to TRBD1 covers 9 bases. Germline V lookup: CDR1 MNHNY, CDR2 SVGAGI (reference sequence). The CDR3 runs 15 residues. V was pared by 6 bases and J by 6 bases, with 12 bases of the junction left unmatched. The CDR3 DNA follows: TGTGCCAGCAGGCAGGGCCCGGGACAGGGTAGCGAGCAGTACTTC. Encoded protein: CASRQGPGQGSEQYF.

This clone was picked up a small number of times. A junction boundary mismatches the germline segment, possibly from a read error. V is TRBV7-7 and J is TRBJ1-4; TRBD1 might be the D (5 bases). This CDR3 region has 15 residues. In germline, CDR1 is SSHAT, CDR2 FNYEAQ (reference sequence). The CDR3 DNA is TGTGCTAGCAGCTTAGGCAGGGCGCAAAATGAAAAACTGTTTTTT. Its translation: CASSLGRAQNEKLFF.

This rearrangement joins TRBV4-2 to TRBJ2-5; 11 bases match TRBD2. V shed 2 bases and J 5 bases; nucleotides not matched to a gene: 10. CDR1 is LGHNA and CDR2 is YNFKEQ in the germline V gene. The length of the CDR3 is 17 residues. CDR3 bases: TGTGCCAGCAGCCAACCCACTAGCGGGAGTGGAAAGGAGACCCAGTACTTC. Its protein is CASSQPTSGSGKETQYF.

The V call is TRBV11-2, the J call TRBJ2-1; 8 bases agree with TRBD1. CDR3 length: 16 residues. Germline V gene data show CDR1 as SGHAT and CDR2 as FQNNGV. The junction had 8 bases not matched to a gene; V was cut back by 5 bases and J by 2 bases. This CDR3 is CASSRGTGLAYNEQFF. CDR3 nucleotides: TGTGCCAGCAGCCGCGGGACAGGACTTGCCTACAATGAGCAGTTCTTC.

The chain carries TRBV7-3 and TRBJ2-2; perhaps TRBD1 as D (6 bases). Looked up from germline, CDR1 is SGHTA and CDR2 is FQGTGA. The CDR3 consists of 16 residues. The V end lost 0 bases, the J end lost 6 bases, and 14 bases lay between the germline ends. CDR3 nucleotides: TGTGCCAGCAGCTTAACTCGGGACACCACGCCCGGGGAGCTGTTTTTT. Its translation: CASSLTRDTTPGELFF.

The V gene is TRBV7-9, the J gene TRBJ1-4, with TRBD1 as a possible D gene (6 bases). The V end was cut by 7 bases, the J end by 3 bases, with 15 bases between. Looked up from germline, CDR1 is SEHNR and CDR2 is FQNEAQ (reference sequence). CDR3 length: 15 amino acids. In DNA form, the CDR3 reads TGTGCCAGCATTATTATGACAGGCGCTAATGAAAAACTGTTTTTT. Its protein product is CASIIMTGANEKLFF.

The CDR3, as DNA: TGTGCCAGCTCACCGGGGCCTAATTCACCCCTCCACTTT. As protein: CASSPGPNSPLHF. J is TRBJ1-6 and V is TRBV18; a possible D gene is TRBD1 (5 bases). The germline gives CDR1 KGHSH, CDR2 LQKENI. The V end lost 3 bases, the J end lost 6 bases, and 6 bases lay between the germline ends. The CDR3 spans 13 residues.

The chain employs TRBV9 and TRBJ2-1; 9 nucleotides match TRBD2. The CDR3 is 15 residues long. V dropped 4 bases and J dropped 8; count of bases not matched to a gene: 10. Germline CDR1 reads SGDLS; CDR2 reads YYNGEE. The CDR3 DNA sequence: TGTGCCAGCAGCCCAGCGGGAGGTCAATGGGATGAGCAGTTCTTC. Translated, it gives CASSPAGGQWDEQFF.

This chain links TRBV24-1 with TRBJ2-7; 14 bases match TRBD2. J lost 4 bases, V lost 5 bases, and 6 bases had no gene match. CDR1 is KGHDR, CDR2 SFDVKD, per germline. The length of the CDR3 is 16 residues. The CDR3 is CATSAGGTSGSYEQYF. DNA for the CDR3: TGTGCCACCAGTGCCGGGGGGACTAGCGGGAGTTACGAGCAGTACTTC.

The chain joins TRBV7-2 to TRBJ2-3; the D gene is possibly TRBD1 (5 bases). The germline V gene has CDR1 SGHTA and CDR2 FQGNSA. Between the trimmed V and J ends, which lost 5 bases and 7 bases, there was a span of 19 bases. CDR3 length: 15 residues. CDR3 region: CASSQHPDTAYTQYF. The CDR3 DNA is TGTGCCAGCAGCCAGCACCCGGACACCGCCTATACGCAGTATTTT.

V gene TRBV28 combines with J gene TRBJ1-6; TRBD1 agrees at 8 bases. CDR3 length: 15 amino acids. Germline CDR1 MDHEN, CDR2 SYDVKM. With V trimmed by 3 bases and J by 5 bases, 3 bases remained unmatched. CDR3 bases: TGTGCCAGCAGTTTGGCGGACAGGGATAATTCACCCCTCCACTTT. Translated, it gives CASSLADRDNSPLHF.

This chain links TRBV15 with TRBJ2-1, with D possibly matching TRBD2 (6 bases). The length of the CDR3 is 15 residues. The germline V and J ends were trimmed by 3 bases and 5 bases, with 14 bases remaining between them. The germline gives CDR1 LNHNV, CDR2 YYDKDF (reference sequence). CDR3 bases: TGTGCCACCAGCAGGGGTCCGGGACTGCACAATGAGCAGTTCTTC. Residues: CATSRGPGLHNEQFF. The full variable domain, in which reference TRBV15 and TRBJ2-1 provide the parts outside the CDR3, is DAMVIQNPRYQVTQFGKPVTLSCSQTLNHNVMYWYQQKSSQAPKLLFHYYDKDFNNEADTPDNFQSRRPNTSFCFLDIRSPGLGDTAMYLCATSRGPGLHNEQFFGPGTRLTVL.

This sequence joins TRBV19 and TRBJ1-5; D possibly corresponds to TRBD1 (6 bases). The CDR3 runs 16 residues. V lost 3 bases and J 5 bases, leaving 17 bases between the germline ends. Germline V gene sequence: CDR1 LNHDA, CDR2 SQIVND (reference sequence). The CDR3 sequence is CASSMNVRGYHQPQHF. The CDR3 DNA follows: TGTGCCAGTAGTATGAATGTAAGGGGGTACCATCAGCCCCAGCATTTT.